This TCR beta chain is drawn from a study of blood T cell repertoires in COVID-19. Study at large: Sites across the United States, Italy and Spain contributed samples from acute and convalescent COVID-19. T cells, B-cell-depleted T cells, or PBMCs provided the cDNA or gDNA that served as material.

Germline lookup yields CDR1 LNHDA and CDR2 SQIVND (reference sequence). V was trimmed by 3 bases and J by 3 bases, leaving 12 bases between them. The CDR3 has 14 residues. The data were produced by immunoSEQ multiplex PCR, yet TCRdb's version contains in-frame clones alone and is incomplete. This table has around 42,000 clones, about 80% appearing once. The chain joins TRBV19 to TRBJ2-7; D possibly corresponds to TRBD1 (5 bases). The sample comprised peripheral blood. The sequence was collected from a man between 65 and 85 years old with active or convalescent COVID-19. The DNA of the CDR3 is TGTGCCAGTAGTATGGGGCAGGTGGTCTACGAGCAGTACTTC. This codes for CASSMGQVVYEQYF.